This TCR beta chain was obtained from a study of Ad26.COV2.S vaccination and SARS-CoV-2 variants. At the level of the study: Once or twice, 56 days apart, Ad26.COV2.S was delivered intramuscularly.

On this clone: Its specificity is not known.

Produced via immunoSEQ multiplex PCR; TCRdb's table is partial and in-frame only. The sample holds 250,000 to 300,000 clones; more than 75% are singletons and the top ten take about 3.1%. Treatment meaning: around 19 received Ad26.COV2.S at low or high dose, single or two shots; five or six received placebo; per-sample allocation not given. At day 63 after the first vaccine or placebo injection, samples were drawn. Findings and limits, study-wide: Vaccinated and placebo-treated recipients had similar non-spike TCR breadth. Breadth, reportedly substantial, characterized the spike-specific CD8+ and CD4+ T cell responses after vaccination.

The CDR3 runs to 14 residues. Deletions cut 4 bases from V and 3 bases from J, with 11 bases between. Germline V CDR1 and CDR2: SGHDT, YYEEEE. This material consisted of peripheral blood, taken in a trial of Ad26.COV2.S vaccine versus placebo. The sequence came from a person aged 18 to 65 who received the Ad26.COV2.S COVID-19 vaccine or a placebo. The rearrangement links TRBV5-6 to TRBJ1-5; D is ambiguous. CDR3 in DNA: TGTGCCAGCAGCCCTGGACGGAACAATCAGCCCCAGCATTTT. This codes for CASSPGRNNQPQHF.